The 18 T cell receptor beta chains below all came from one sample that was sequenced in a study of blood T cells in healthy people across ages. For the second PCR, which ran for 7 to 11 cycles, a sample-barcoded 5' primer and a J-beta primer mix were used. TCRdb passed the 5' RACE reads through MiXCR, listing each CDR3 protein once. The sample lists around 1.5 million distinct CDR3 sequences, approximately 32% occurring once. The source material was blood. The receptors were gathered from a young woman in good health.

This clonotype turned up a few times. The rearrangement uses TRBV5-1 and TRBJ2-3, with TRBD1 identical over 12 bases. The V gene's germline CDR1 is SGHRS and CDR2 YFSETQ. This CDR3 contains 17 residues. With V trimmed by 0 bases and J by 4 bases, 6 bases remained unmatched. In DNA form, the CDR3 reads TGCGCCAGCAGCTTGGGGGACAGGGGGCATCGTTCAGATACGCAGTATTTT. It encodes CASSLGDRGHRSDTQYF.

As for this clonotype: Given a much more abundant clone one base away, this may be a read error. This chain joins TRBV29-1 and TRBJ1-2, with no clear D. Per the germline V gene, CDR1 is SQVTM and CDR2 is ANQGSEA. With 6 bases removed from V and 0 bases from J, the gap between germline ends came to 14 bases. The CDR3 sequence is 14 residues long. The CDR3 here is CSVPDGAANYGYTF. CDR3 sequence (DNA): TGCAGCGTGCCCGACGGCGCCGCTAACTATGGCTACACCTTC.

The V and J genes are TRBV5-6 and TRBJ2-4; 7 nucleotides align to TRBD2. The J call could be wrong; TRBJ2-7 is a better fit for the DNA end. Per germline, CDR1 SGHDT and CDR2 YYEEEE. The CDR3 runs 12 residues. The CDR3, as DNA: TGTGCCAGCAGGAGCGGGAACGGCGAGCAGTACTTC. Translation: CASRSGNGEQYF.

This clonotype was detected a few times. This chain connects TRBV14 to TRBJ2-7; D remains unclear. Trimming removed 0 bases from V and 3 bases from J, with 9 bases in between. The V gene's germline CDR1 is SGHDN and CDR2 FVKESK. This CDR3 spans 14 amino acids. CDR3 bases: TGTGCCAGCAGCCAAGATGCATGGGGCTACGAGCAGTACTTC. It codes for CASSQDAWGYEQYF. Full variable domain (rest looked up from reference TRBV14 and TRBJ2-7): EAGVTQFPSHSVIEKGQTVTLRCDPISGHDNLYWYRRVMGKEIKFLLHFVKESKQDESGMPNNRFLAERTGGTYSTLKVQPAELEDSGVYFCASSQDAWGYEQYFGPGTRLTVT.

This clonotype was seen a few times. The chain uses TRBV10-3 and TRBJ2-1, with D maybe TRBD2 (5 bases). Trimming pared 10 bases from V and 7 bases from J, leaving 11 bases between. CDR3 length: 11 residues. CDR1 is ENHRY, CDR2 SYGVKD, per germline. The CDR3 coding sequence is TGTGCCACCGCCCGAGGGAATGAGCAGTTCTTC. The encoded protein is CATARGNEQFF.

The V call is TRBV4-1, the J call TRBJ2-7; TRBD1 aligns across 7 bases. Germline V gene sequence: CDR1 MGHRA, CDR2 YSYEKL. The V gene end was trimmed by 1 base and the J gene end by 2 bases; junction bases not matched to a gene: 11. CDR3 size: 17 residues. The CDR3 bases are TGCGCCAGCAGCCAAGCCGACTCGGGACAGCTGACCTACGAGCAGTACTTC. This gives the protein CASSQADSGQLTYEQYF.

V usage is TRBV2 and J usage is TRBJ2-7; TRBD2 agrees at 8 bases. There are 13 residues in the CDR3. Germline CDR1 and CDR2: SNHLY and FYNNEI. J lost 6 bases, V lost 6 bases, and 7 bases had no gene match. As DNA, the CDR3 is TGTGCCAGCAGGCAGCGGGAGTCGAGCGAGCAGTACTTC. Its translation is CASRQRESSEQYF.

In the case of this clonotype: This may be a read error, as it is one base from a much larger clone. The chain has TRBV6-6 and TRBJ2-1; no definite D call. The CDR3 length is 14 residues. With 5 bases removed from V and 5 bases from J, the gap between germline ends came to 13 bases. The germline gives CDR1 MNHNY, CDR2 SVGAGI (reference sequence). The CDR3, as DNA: TGTGCCAGCAGTACCGTCATGAGTCACAATGAGCAGTTCTTC. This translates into CASSTVMSHNEQFF.

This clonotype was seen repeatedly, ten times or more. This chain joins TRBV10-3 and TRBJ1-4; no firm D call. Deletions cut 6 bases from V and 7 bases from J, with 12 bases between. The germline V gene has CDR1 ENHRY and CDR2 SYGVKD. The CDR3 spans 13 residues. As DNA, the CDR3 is TGTGCCATCAGAAGTCTTCGAGGTGAAAAACTGTTTTTT. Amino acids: CAIRSLRGEKLFF.

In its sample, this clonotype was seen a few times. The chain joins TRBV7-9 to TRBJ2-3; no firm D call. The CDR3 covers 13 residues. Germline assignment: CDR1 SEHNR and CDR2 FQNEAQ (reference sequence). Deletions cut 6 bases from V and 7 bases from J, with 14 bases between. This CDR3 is CASSSDGRNTQYF. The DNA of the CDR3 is TGTGCCAGCAGTTCGGACGGCAGGAATACGCAGTATTTT.

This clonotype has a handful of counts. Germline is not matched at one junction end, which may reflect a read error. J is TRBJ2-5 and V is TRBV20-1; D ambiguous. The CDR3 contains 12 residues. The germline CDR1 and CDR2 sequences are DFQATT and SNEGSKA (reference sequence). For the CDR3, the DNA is TGCAGGGCTACCAGACCTGCCGTGGAGCAGTACTTC. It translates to CRATRPAVEQYF.

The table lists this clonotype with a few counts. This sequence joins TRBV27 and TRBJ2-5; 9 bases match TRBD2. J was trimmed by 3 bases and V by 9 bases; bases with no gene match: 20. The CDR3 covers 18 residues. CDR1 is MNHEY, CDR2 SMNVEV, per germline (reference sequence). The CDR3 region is CARWKRLAGASYEETQYF. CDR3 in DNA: TGTGCCAGATGGAAACGATTAGCGGGAGCCTCATATGAAGAGACCCAGTACTTC.

The CDR3: CASSSPGLAGTNEQFF. CDR3 bases: TGTGCCAGCAGCTCACCGGGACTAGCGGGGACCAATGAGCAGTTCTTC. The chain combines TRBV7-6 with TRBJ2-1, with 13 bases lining up with TRBD2. Germline V CDR1 and CDR2: SGHVS, FNYEAQ. The CDR3 is 16 amino acids. J was trimmed by 6 bases and V by 4 bases; bases with no gene match: 6.

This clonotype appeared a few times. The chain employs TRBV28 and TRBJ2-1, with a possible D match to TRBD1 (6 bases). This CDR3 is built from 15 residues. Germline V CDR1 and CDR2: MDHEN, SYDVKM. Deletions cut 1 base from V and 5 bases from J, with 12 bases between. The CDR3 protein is CASSLLGGANNEQFF. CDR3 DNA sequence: TGTGCCAGCAGTTTATTAGGGGGTGCCAACAATGAGCAGTTCTTC.

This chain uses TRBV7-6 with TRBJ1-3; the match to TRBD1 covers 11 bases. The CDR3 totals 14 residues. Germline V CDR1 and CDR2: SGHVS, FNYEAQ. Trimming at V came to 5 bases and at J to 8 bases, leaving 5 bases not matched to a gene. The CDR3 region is CASSPGQGADTIYF. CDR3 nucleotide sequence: TGTGCCAGCAGCCCCGGACAGGGGGCAGACACCATATATTTT.

The CDR3 reads CASSSETEVGTEAFF. In DNA form, the CDR3 reads TGTGCCAGCAGCTCGGAGACTGAGGTTGGCACTGAAGCTTTCTTT. V and J are TRBV5-6 and TRBJ1-1; no definite D call. CDR1 is SGHDT and CDR2 is YYEEEE in the germline V gene. V was clipped by 3 bases and J by 4 bases, with 16 bases between them. The CDR3 totals 15 residues. Together with reference TRBV5-6 and TRBJ1-1, the CDR3 gives the full variable domain: DAGVTQSPTHLIKTRGQQVTLRCSPKSGHDTVSWYQQALGQGPQFIFQYYEEEERQRGNFPDRFSGHQFPNYSSELNVNALLLGDSALYLCASSSETEVGTEAFFGQGTRLTVV.

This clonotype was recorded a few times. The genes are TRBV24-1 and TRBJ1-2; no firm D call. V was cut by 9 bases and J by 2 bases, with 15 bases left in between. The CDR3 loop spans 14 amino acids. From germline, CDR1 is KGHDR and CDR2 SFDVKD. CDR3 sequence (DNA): TGTGCCACCCGATCGAGGGAGGGAAACTATGGCTACACCTTC. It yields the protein CATRSREGNYGYTF.

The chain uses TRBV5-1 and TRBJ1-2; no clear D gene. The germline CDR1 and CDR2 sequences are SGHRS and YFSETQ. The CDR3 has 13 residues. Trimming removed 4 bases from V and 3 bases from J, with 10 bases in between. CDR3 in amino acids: CASSPERDYGYTF. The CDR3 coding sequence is TGCGCCAGCAGCCCGGAGCGGGACTATGGCTACACCTTC.